The 3 T cell receptor beta chains presented below share a single source sample, sequenced in a study of T cells in Graves' hyperthyroidism and ophthalmopathy. TCR beta CDR3 regions were amplified from RNA transcripts. A set of HTBI primers served as the primers for a first-round RT-PCR of the TCR CDR3. A single record per CDR3 protein comes from TCRdb applying MiXCR to the multiplex PCR reads. The sample gives over 300,000 distinct CDR3 sequences, approximately 14% of which show up once; approximately 9.9% is in the top ten. Sequencing was done on a sample of blood. The receptors were gathered from a woman aged 55 to 70 with Graves' hyperthyroidism.

This clonotype was counted many times. The genes are TRBV4-1 and TRBJ1-1, with D tentatively TRBD1 (5 bases). The CDR3 spans 12 residues. Germline values: CDR1 MGHRA, CDR2 YSYEKL. V lost 0 bases and J 7 bases, leaving 6 bases between the germline ends. The CDR3 region has the DNA TGCGCCAGCAGCCAAGACGGGGGTGAAGCTTTCTTT. This gives the protein CASSQDGGEAFF.

This chain connects TRBV19 to TRBJ2-5; 7 bases are shared with TRBD1. The CDR3 consists of 14 residues. The V gene end was trimmed by 5 bases and the J gene end by 4 bases; junction bases not matched to a gene: 7. Germline V lookup: CDR1 LNHDA, CDR2 SQIVND (reference sequence). The CDR3 DNA sequence: TGTGCCAGTAGTTACAGGGGAAACTTAGAGACCCAGTACTTC. Amino acids: CASSYRGNLETQYF.

The chain links TRBV18 to TRBJ2-6, with 9 nucleotides matching TRBD2. Germline loops: CDR1 KGHSH, CDR2 LQKENI. The ends lost 5 bases at V and 3 bases at J; junction bases unmatched: 5. This CDR3 contains 16 residues. CDR3 amino acids: CASSTIAGVGANVLTF. Here the CDR3 DNA reads TGTGCCAGCTCAACTATAGCGGGAGTTGGGGCCAACGTCCTGACTTTC.